The 27 T cell receptor beta chains reported below all come from one sample, sequenced in a study of early T cells in non-severe SARS-CoV-2 infection. A single record per CDR3 protein comes from TCRdb applying MiXCR to the 5' RACE reads. The sample includes about 57,000 distinct CDR3 sequences, approximately 9.3% of them seen just once. What was sequenced was whole blood. The receptors shown here come from an adult who was a healthcare worker with PCR-confirmed SARS-CoV-2 infection or an uninfected control (not recorded which).

This clonotype came up a few times. V is TRBV7-8 and J is TRBJ2-3; D not certain. V lost 2 bases to trimming and J lost 0 bases, with 6 bases between them. Germline values: CDR1 SGHVS, CDR2 FQNEAQ. The CDR3 runs to 14 residues. CDR3 in DNA: TGTGCCAGCAGCTTATTAACTAGCACAGATACGCAGTATTTT. This sequence encodes CASSLLTSTDTQYF.

This clonotype was counted ten times or more. This chain links TRBV10-3 with TRBJ2-3; TRBD2 matches 10 bases. Germline values: CDR1 ENHRY, CDR2 SYGVKD. This CDR3 spans 18 amino acids. V was pared by 3 bases and J by 6 bases, with 15 bases of the junction left unmatched. The CDR3 DNA sequence: TGTGCCATCAGTGATCCCGGACTAGCGGAAACTAATGGGGATACGCAGTATTTT. This encodes CAISDPGLAETNGDTQYF.

This clonotype was observed at least ten times. The chain is built from TRBV2 and TRBJ2-4; TRBD1 matches at 9 bases. Trimming removed 4 bases from V and 8 bases from J; junction bases left unmatched: 6. CDR3 length: 14 amino acids. Germline CDR1 SNHLY, CDR2 FYNNEI. In nucleotides, the CDR3 is TGTGCCAGCAGTGTGGGACAGGGCGGGTACATTCAGTACTTC. Translating gives CASSVGQGGYIQYF.

This clonotype was observed at least ten times. The V gene is TRBV5-5, the J gene TRBJ1-4; 10 positions match TRBD1. CDR3 length: 15 residues. Germline V gives CDR1 SGHKS, CDR2 YYEKEE (reference sequence). J lost 7 bases, V lost 4 bases, and 7 bases had no gene match. The CDR3: CASSLVTGGIEKLFF. Written as DNA, the CDR3 is TGTGCCAGCAGCCTCGTGACAGGGGGCATTGAAAAACTGTTTTTT. The full variable domain, completed using reference TRBV5-5 and TRBJ1-4, is DAGVTQSPTHLIKTRGQQVTLRCSPISGHKSVSWYQQVLGQGPQFIFQYYEKEERGRGNFPDRFSARQFPNYSSELNVNALLLGDSALYLCASSLVTGGIEKLFFGSGTQLSVL.

This clonotype was observed at least ten times. The chain couples TRBV6-6 to TRBJ2-3; 13 positions match TRBD2. Germline CDR1 reads MNHNY; CDR2 reads SVGAGI (reference sequence). CDR3 length: 15 residues. The junction had 4 bases not matched to a gene; V was cut back by 8 bases and J by 2 bases. Here the CDR3 DNA reads TGTGCCAGCGGGGGACTAGCGGGATACACAGATACGCAGTATTTT. It encodes CASGGLAGYTDTQYF.

The chain uses TRBV20-1 and TRBJ2-1; D not resolved. The CDR3 contains 11 residues. The ends were cut back, 4 bases at V and 6 bases at J, with 7 bases in the middle. The germline V gene has CDR1 DFQATT and CDR2 SNEGSKA (reference sequence). CDR3 in amino acids: CSATGSNEQFF. CDR3 nucleotides: TGCAGTGCTACAGGATCCAATGAGCAGTTCTTC.

The chain links TRBV10-3 to TRBJ2-7, with a tentative D call TRBD1 (5 bases). This CDR3 contains 15 residues. V shed 0 bases and J shed 2 bases, with 11 bases lying between them. Germline CDR1 ENHRY, CDR2 SYGVKD. CDR3 sequence reads: CAISESPDSAYEQYF. CDR3 nucleotides: TGTGCCATCAGTGAGTCCCCCGACAGTGCCTACGAGCAGTACTTC.

This clonotype was detected many times. The chain carries TRBV11-2 and TRBJ2-2, with D hard to call. Germline CDR1 reads SGHAT; CDR2 reads FQNNGV. Trimming cost V 4 bases and J 5 bases, with 8 bases left between them. The CDR3 is made up of 13 amino acids. In nucleotides, the CDR3 is TGTGCCAGCAGCTCCTTTTGGACCGGGGAGCTGTTTTTT. It encodes CASSSFWTGELFF.

This clonotype was detected many times. The chain combines TRBV18 with TRBJ1-1; D unresolved. V was shortened by 3 bases and J by 2 bases, with 10 bases between the two germline ends. The CDR3 totals 14 residues. Germline V gene data show CDR1 as KGHSH and CDR2 as LQKENI. The CDR3 is CASSPQRGNTEAFF. As DNA, the CDR3 is TGTGCCAGCTCACCGCAGAGAGGAAACACTGAAGCTTTCTTT.

This clonotype was seen many times. The chain is built from TRBV4-3 and TRBJ2-7; a weak D match, TRBD2 (6 bases). The germline gives CDR1 LGHNA, CDR2 YSLEER. CDR3 length: 15 residues. Trimming took off 0 bases at V and 1 base at J, with 10 bases between the two ends. The CDR3 DNA is TGCGCCAGCAGCCAAGATTTCGGGGGTTCCTACGAGCAGTACTTC. Amino acids: CASSQDFGGSYEQYF.

This clonotype has at least ten counts. The chain joins TRBV11-2 to TRBJ1-1; D gene uncertain. This CDR3 contains 13 residues. The V end lost 2 bases, the J end lost 4 bases, and 8 bases lay between the germline ends. Germline V gene lookup returns CDR1 SGHAT and CDR2 FQNNGV. This CDR3 is CASSLYQVTEAFF. CDR3 DNA: TGTGCCAGCAGCTTATACCAGGTCACTGAAGCTTTCTTT.

This clonotype came up many times. The chain carries TRBV12-3 or TRBV12-4 and TRBJ1-5, with 7 bases lining up with TRBD1. The CDR3 length is 16 residues. The J segment lost 0 bases and the V segment lost 4 bases, leaving 6 bases of the junction unmatched. This CDR3 is CASSWGQLYSNQPQHF. DNA of the CDR3: TGTGCCAGCAGTTGGGGACAGCTTTATAGCAATCAGCCCCAGCATTTT.

This clonotype was recorded a few times. The chain uses TRBV18 and TRBJ2-7, with 8 bases that match TRBD1. V dropped 6 bases and J dropped 5; count of bases not matched to a gene: 3. Germline V gene sequence: CDR1 KGHSH, CDR2 LQKENI. CDR3 length: 12 amino acids. CDR3 amino acids: CASSPDRDEQYF. The CDR3 bases are TGTGCCAGCTCCCCGGACAGGGACGAGCAGTACTTC.

The chain joins TRBV4-1 to TRBJ2-1; D is possibly TRBD2 (5 bases). V shed 2 bases and J shed 5 bases, with 10 bases lying between them. CDR1 is MGHRA and CDR2 is YSYEKL in the germline V gene. The CDR3 contains 14 residues. CDR3 residues: CASSQFMRDNEQFF. The DNA for the CDR3 is TGCGCCAGCAGCCAATTTATGCGGGACAATGAGCAGTTCTTC.

This clonotype appeared many times. The genes are TRBV3-1 and TRBJ1-6; D gene ambiguous. CDR3 size: 13 residues. The germline CDR1 and CDR2 sequences are LGHDT and YNNKEL (reference sequence). Trimming took off 4 bases at V and 6 bases at J, with 7 bases between the two ends. CDR3 loop: CASSRSLNSPLHF. The CDR3 coding sequence is TGTGCCAGCAGCCGATCCCTTAATTCACCCCTCCACTTT.

This clonotype was seen at least ten times. This chain links TRBV11-3 with TRBJ1-4, with 7 positions matching TRBD1. The CDR3 length is 18 residues. Losses at the gene ends were 8 bases for V and 4 bases for J; bases not matched to a gene: 19. Looked up from germline, CDR1 is SGHNT and CDR2 is YENEEA. As DNA, the CDR3 is TGTGCCAGCGGCCTGACAGGGATGGGGGGCGAGTTTAATGAAAAACTGTTTTTT. It codes for CASGLTGMGGEFNEKLFF.

Only a few counts were recorded for this clonotype. The chain uses TRBV12-3 or TRBV12-4 and TRBJ2-1, with TRBD1 as a possible D gene (5 bases). The CDR3 length is 14 residues. Trimming took off 6 bases at V and 0 bases at J, with 9 bases between the two ends. CDR3 in amino acids: CASSQGYSYNEQFF. The CDR3 nucleotides are TGTGCCAGCAGCCAGGGATACTCCTACAATGAGCAGTTCTTC.

This chain links TRBV11-1 with TRBJ2-7; 8 nucleotides line up with TRBD1. V dropped 1 base and J dropped 7; count of bases not matched to a gene: 9. CDR1 is SGHAT and CDR2 is FQDESV in the germline V gene (reference sequence). This CDR3 contains 15 residues. DNA of the CDR3: TGTGCCAGCAGCTTAGTCCCAGGGGGCGTGTGGGAGCAGTACTTC. Translated, it gives CASSLVPGGVWEQYF.

This clonotype was detected a few times. This chain uses TRBV20-1 with TRBJ2-1, with 11 nucleotides matching TRBD2. Germline-derived CDR1 and CDR2 are DFQATT and SNEGSKA (reference sequence). J gave up 8 bases and V 6 bases, and 6 bases lay outside the gene matches. The CDR3 loop spans 13 amino acids. The CDR3 region is CSATLAGGDEQFF. CDR3 sequence (DNA): TGCAGTGCAACATTAGCGGGGGGGGATGAGCAGTTCTTC.

At least ten counts were recorded for this clonotype. This chain uses TRBV12-3 or TRBV12-4 with TRBJ2-5, with no clear D. Trimming stripped 2 bases from V and 2 bases from J, with 9 bases between. The length of the CDR3 is 14 residues. CDR3 region: CASSLSDIQETQYF. For the CDR3, the DNA is TGTGCCAGCAGTTTATCCGATATACAAGAGACCCAGTACTTC.

V gene TRBV18 combines with J gene TRBJ2-3; 8 positions agree with TRBD2. V gave up 4 bases and J gave up 4 bases; unmatched junction bases: 7. Germline V gene data show CDR1 as KGHSH and CDR2 as LQKENI. The CDR3 runs 15 residues. CDR3 protein: CASSQQRERSDTQYF. The DNA for the CDR3 is TGTGCCAGCTCACAGCAGCGGGAGCGCTCAGATACGCAGTATTTT.

This clonotype was detected a few times. Written as DNA, the CDR3 is TGCAGTGCCGCCCTTAACGGAGATACGCAGTATTTT. Its translation: CSAALNGDTQYF. The chain employs TRBV20-1 and TRBJ2-3; unclear D gene. Germline CDR1 is DFQATT and CDR2 is SNEGSKA (reference sequence). The CDR3 length is 12 residues. Trimming took off 6 bases at V and 5 bases at J, with 12 bases between the two ends.

This clonotype was observed at least ten times. This chain connects TRBV20-1 to TRBJ2-2; 7 bases align to TRBD2. Germline V gives CDR1 DFQATT, CDR2 SNEGSKA (reference sequence). V trimming: 3 bases; J trimming: 7 bases; junction bases outside the gene matches: 26. The CDR3 runs to 20 residues. The CDR3: CSASVPMASGSSGIGGELFF. The CDR3 nucleotides read TGCAGTGCTAGTGTACCGATGGCTTCGGGGTCCAGCGGGATCGGCGGGGAGCTGTTTTTT.

The chain links TRBV11-2 to TRBJ2-7; D gene uncertain. There are 13 residues in the CDR3. CDR1 SGHAT and CDR2 FQNNGV come from the germline V gene. V was pared by 4 bases and J by 7 bases, with 14 bases between. This CDR3 is CASSSIKTLEQYF. The CDR3 nucleotides are TGTGCCAGCAGCTCCATCAAGACATTGGAGCAGTACTTC.

This clonotype was seen a handful of times. The rearrangement links TRBV4-3 to TRBJ2-7; tentatively, D is TRBD1 (6 bases). Trimming shortened V by 0 bases and J by 2 bases, and 17 bases separated the two germline ends. This CDR3 comprises 17 residues. In germline, CDR1 is LGHNA, CDR2 YSLEER. The CDR3 bases are TGCGCCAGCAGCCAAGATTGGGGCAGGGGCCTAGCCTACGAGCAGTACTTC. It is translated as CASSQDWGRGLAYEQYF.

CDR3 nucleotide sequence: TGCAGCGTTCTAGGGACTGCCAACACTGAAGCTTTCTTT. This sequence encodes CSVLGTANTEAFF. The chain employs TRBV29-1 and TRBJ1-1, with D perhaps TRBD1 (5 bases). The CDR3 has 13 residues. V dropped 5 bases and J dropped 2 bases, with 12 bases sitting between them. CDR1 and CDR2 from the germline V gene are SQVTM and ANQGSEA.

The V and J genes are TRBV28 and TRBJ2-1, with TRBD2 matching over 10 bases. CDR3 size: 15 residues. CDR1 is MDHEN and CDR2 is SYDVKM in the germline V gene. Trimming took 3 bases from V and 5 from J; bases not matched to a gene: 4. In nucleotides, the CDR3 is TGTGCCAGCAGTTTTAGCGGGAGGACTAACAATGAGCAGTTCTTC. Encoded protein: CASSFSGRTNNEQFF.